A single sample gave rise to the 21 T cell receptor beta chains below, sequenced in a study of cytotoxic CD8 clonotypes in ibrutinib-treated CLL. The protocol was immunoSEQ multiplex PCR, while the TCRdb copy is restricted to in-frame clones and leaves out a portion. This repertoire shows around 310,000 clones, around four fifths found once; its top ten account for about 6.7%. The sequencing used PBMCs, collected before ibrutinib treatment. The receptors derive from a human donor with chronic lymphocytic leukemia.

This clone showed up just a few times. This chain joins TRBV29-1 and TRBJ1-1; D remains ambiguous. Germline assignment: CDR1 SQVTM and CDR2 ANQGSEA. The V and J ends lost 5 bases and 10 bases respectively, with 11 bases between them. The CDR3 is 10 residues long. The CDR3 DNA reads TGCAGCGTTTTGCGTCGAGTAGCTTTCTTT. Its protein product is CSVLRRVAFF.

This CDR3 reads CGAPVLMNTEAFF. CDR3 nucleotide sequence: TGCGGGGCCCCAGTCCTCATGAACACTGAAGCTTTCTTT. The gene calls are TRBV29-1 and TRBJ1-1, with a possible D match to TRBD1 (5 bases). Germline V CDR1 and CDR2: SQVTM, ANQGSEA. The CDR3 is made up of 13 amino acids.

The CDR3 DNA follows: TGTGCCAGCAGTGGCGGGAGGGGGCCCTACAATGAGCAGTTCTTC. It translates to CASSGGRGPYNEQFF. J is TRBJ2-1 and V is TRBV27; 9 nucleotides match TRBD2. CDR3 size: 15 residues. The V and J ends lost 5 bases and 2 bases, in that order; junction bases with no gene match: 4. The germline V gene encodes CDR1 MNHEY and CDR2 SMNVEV (reference sequence).

The chain uses TRBV2 and TRBJ1-5; perhaps TRBD1 as D (6 bases). V was pared by 5 bases and J by 0 bases, with 17 bases between. This CDR3 is built from 17 residues. CDR1 is SNHLY and CDR2 is FYNNEI in the germline V gene. The CDR3 reads CASSTRGTAYSNQPQHF. The CDR3, as DNA: TGTGCCAGCAGTACGAGGGGGACGGCTTATAGCAATCAGCCCCAGCATTTT.

The chain links TRBV5-4 to TRBJ1-3; no definite D call. CDR1 is SGHNT, CDR2 YYREEE, per germline (reference sequence). The CDR3 length is 17 residues. V lost 0 bases, J lost 4 bases, and 17 bases lay in between. The CDR3 is CASSLEPFQESGNTIYF. As DNA, the CDR3 is TGTGCCAGCAGCTTGGAACCCTTCCAAGAGTCCGGAAACACCATATATTTT.

The rearrangement uses TRBV5-6 and TRBJ2-3, with 13 bases matching TRBD2. The CDR3 runs to 16 residues. J lost 2 bases, V lost 3 bases, and 3 bases had no gene match. In germline, CDR1 is SGHDT, CDR2 YYEEEE. The CDR3 here is CASSSGLAGVTDTQYF. The CDR3 nucleotides are TGTGCCAGCAGCTCTGGACTAGCGGGAGTCACAGATACGCAGTATTTT.

This clone occurred a few times. The V gene is TRBV4-1, the J gene TRBJ1-5; D is unresolved. Trimming took 0 bases from V and 4 from J, leaving 16 bases between them. Germline V gene lookup returns CDR1 MGHRA and CDR2 YSYEKL. The CDR3 contains 17 residues. As DNA, the CDR3 is TGCGCCAGCAGCCAAGATCACCACTTCGCGAGGAATCAGCCCCAGCATTTT. The encoded protein is CASSQDHHFARNQPQHF.

V is TRBV11-3 and J is TRBJ2-2; D perhaps matches TRBD2 (6 bases). V was shortened by 2 bases and J by 6 bases, with 10 bases between the two germline ends. The CDR3 runs to 14 residues. Germline assignment: CDR1 SGHNT and CDR2 YENEEA. CDR3: CASSLQGGAGELFF. The CDR3 nucleotides are TGTGCCAGCAGCTTACAGGGAGGTGCCGGGGAGCTGTTTTTT.

This clone occurred a few times. The rearrangement links TRBV5-6 to TRBJ2-7; possibly TRBD2 for D (5 bases). CDR1 and CDR2 (germline): SGHDT, YYEEEE. V was cut by 4 bases and J by 3 bases, with 14 bases left in between. CDR3 size: 14 residues. CDR3 bases: TGTGCCAGCAGCCGACCGCCACGGGGCTACGAGCAGTACTTC. Translated, it gives CASSRPPRGYEQYF.

J is TRBJ2-6 and V is TRBV28; no clear D gene. Germline CDR1 is MDHEN and CDR2 is SYDVKM. The CDR3 loop spans 15 amino acids. V was shortened by 6 bases and J by 0 bases, with 9 bases between the two germline ends. This CDR3 reads CASRRLRSGANVLTF. CDR3 DNA: TGTGCCAGCAGAAGACTTCGCTCTGGGGCCAACGTCCTGACTTTC. The full variable domain, with the rest looked up from reference TRBV28 and TRBJ2-6, is DVKVTQSSRYLVKRTGEKVFLECVQDMDHENMFWYRQDPGLGLRLIYFSYDVKMKEKGDIPEGYSVSREKKERFSLILESASTNQTSMYLCASRRLRSGANVLTFGAGSRLTVL.

V is TRBV5-1 and J is TRBJ2-3, with TRBD2 as a possible D gene (6 bases). Between the trimmed V and J ends, which lost 5 bases and 0 bases, there was a span of 16 bases. Germline-derived CDR1 and CDR2 are SGHRS and YFSETQ. The CDR3 has 16 amino acids. The CDR3 DNA sequence: TGCGCCAGCAGTACGGACGGGACTTCTAGCACAGATACGCAGTATTTT. Amino acids: CASSTDGTSSTDTQYF.

In its sample, this clone was seen a few times. The rearrangement joins TRBV28 to TRBJ2-5, with TRBD2 matching over 8 bases. The CDR3 is 14 residues long. V gave up 7 bases and J gave up 5 bases; unmatched junction bases: 9. Germline V lookup: CDR1 MDHEN, CDR2 SYDVKM. The CDR3 region is CASIPGLGVETQYF. CDR3 DNA sequence: TGTGCCAGCATTCCGGGACTAGGGGTTGAGACCCAGTACTTC.

The chain employs TRBV18 and TRBJ2-7; 8 nucleotides agree with TRBD2. V shed 2 bases and J 3 bases; nucleotides not matched to a gene: 6. This CDR3 has 15 amino acids. Germline V gives CDR1 KGHSH, CDR2 LQKENI. The CDR3 DNA is TGTGCCAGCTCACCAAGTACAGCGGGAGTCTACGAGCAGTACTTC. Translation gives CASSPSTAGVYEQYF.

This chain uses TRBV7-2 with TRBJ2-7; 9 bases line up with TRBD1. Germline values: CDR1 SGHTA, CDR2 FQGNSA. CDR3 size: 15 residues. Trimming at V came to 5 bases and at J to 2 bases, leaving 7 bases not matched to a gene. The CDR3 bases are TGTGCCAGCAGCGCAGGACAGGGGTTAGCCTACGAGCAGTACTTC. Translating gives CASSAGQGLAYEQYF.

The chain combines TRBV4-1 with TRBJ2-1, with TRBD1 identical over 11 bases. Trimming removed 0 bases from V and 9 bases from J; junction bases left unmatched: 10. Germline CDR1 is MGHRA and CDR2 is YSYEKL. This CDR3 has 17 residues. The CDR3 DNA is TGCGCCAGCAGCCAAGATTCGGGGACAGGGGGTTTCGGTGAGCAGTTCTTC. Its translation is CASSQDSGTGGFGEQFF.

The chain recombines TRBV4-3 with TRBJ1-2; D unresolved. Deletions cut 4 bases from V and 3 bases from J, with 12 bases between. Looked up from germline, CDR1 is LGHNA and CDR2 is YSLEER. The CDR3 covers 14 residues. CDR3 sequence reads: CASSLHPRDYGYTF. CDR3 coding DNA: TGCGCCAGCAGCCTTCACCCCCGGGACTATGGCTACACCTTC.

The chain is built from TRBV6-5 and TRBJ2-5; TRBD2 matches at 8 bases. The CDR3 extends over 15 amino acids. V lost 2 bases to trimming and J lost 5 bases; unmatched junction nucleotides: 7. Germline loops: CDR1 MNHEY, CDR2 SVGAGI. This CDR3 reads CASSYGGRRAETQYF. The CDR3 DNA reads as TGTGCCAGCAGTTACGGCGGGAGGCGGGCGGAGACCCAGTACTTC.

The gene calls are TRBV5-4 and TRBJ2-5; D is unresolved. This CDR3 comprises 16 residues. The V end lost 4 bases, the J end lost 1 base, and 17 bases lay between the germline ends. Germline CDR1 is SGHNT and CDR2 is YYREEE (reference sequence). DNA of the CDR3: TGTGCCAGCAGCCCGTGGGCATCCTTGGGCCAAGAGACCCAGTACTTC. Translation: CASSPWASLGQETQYF.

V gene TRBV7-2 combines with J gene TRBJ2-2; D remains unclear. Germline V gives CDR1 SGHTA, CDR2 FQGNSA. There are 14 residues in the CDR3. V lost 6 bases and J 4 bases, leaving 12 bases between the germline ends. The CDR3 DNA is TGTGCCAGCAGATATCGGACGGGCACCGGGGAGCTGTTTTTT. The encoded protein is CASRYRTGTGELFF.

The chain carries TRBV2 and TRBJ2-1; TRBD2 agrees at 10 bases. The V gene's germline CDR1 is SNHLY and CDR2 FYNNEI. Trimming removed 6 bases from V and 7 bases from J; junction bases left unmatched: 9. The CDR3 runs 15 residues. The CDR3: CASRRLAGPGNEQFF. DNA for the CDR3: TGTGCCAGCAGGCGACTAGCGGGCCCGGGAAATGAGCAGTTCTTC.

This clone was seen a handful of times. The chain recombines TRBV5-6 with TRBJ2-7; tentatively, D is TRBD2 (6 bases). Trimming took 4 bases from V and 2 from J, leaving 19 bases between them. The CDR3 has 16 amino acids. The germline CDR1 and CDR2 sequences are SGHDT and YYEEEE. CDR3 in amino acids: CASSPLGWRGTYEQYF. The CDR3 DNA reads as TGTGCCAGCAGCCCCCTCGGATGGAGGGGTACCTACGAGCAGTACTTC.